A selection of T cell receptor beta chains follows, all from one sample in a study of control samples from healthy donors and cancer patients. The table came from immunoSEQ multiplex PCR; TCRdb's copy has only in-frame clones and leaves some out. The data hold roughly 99,000 clones, with roughly 82% observed a single time. The sequencing input was blood. The receptors shown here come from a man aged 55 to 70 in good health. Both conserved end residues are part of each CDR3. D genes are given only for firm matches. Not all rows give a size; the values are once, few, many and, for expanded clones, a class.

d_gene	v_gene	abundance	j_gene	CDR3nt	CDR3aa
NA	TRBV28	few	TRBJ1-5	TGTGCCAGCAGTTTAGACTCTCGGAATCAGCCCCAGCATTTT	CASSLDSRNQPQHF
NA	TRBV6-1	NA	TRBJ2-7	TGTGCCAGCAGTGAAGCTTGGCGGCAGGGGTGGTGGTTGGGGCAGCAGTACTTC	CASSEAWRQGWWLGQQYF
NA	TRBV2	NA	TRBJ2-3	TGTGCCAGCAAGGGGTATGGCGGGGTCACAGATACGCAGTATTTT	CASKGYGGVTDTQYF
NA	TRBV21-1	NA	TRBJ1-1	TGTGCCAGCAGCAAAGGTGGGACAGCGATTGATGCGGGCGCTTTCTTT	CASSKGGTAIDAGAFF
TRBD1	TRBV7-9	NA	TRBJ2-7	TGTGCCAGCAGCCTGACAGGGCCCTACGAGCAGTACTTC	CASSLTGPYEQYF
TRBD1	TRBV19	NA	TRBJ2-7	TGTGCCAGTAGCGGGGACAGGGAAGCCGAGCAGTACTTC	CASSGDREAEQYF
TRBD1	TRBV4-1	few	TRBJ1-1	TGCGCCAGCAGCCTGACCCTGGGACAGATGAACACTGAAGCTTTCTTT	CASSLTLGQMNTEAFF
TRBD2	TRBV28	NA	TRBJ2-7	TGTGCCAGCTGGGAGAGTAGCGGGAGGTACGAGCAGTACTTC	CASWESSGRYEQYF
NA	TRBV18	NA	TRBJ1-1	TGTGCCAGCTCCCCACAGAGGGGCACTGAAGCTTTCTTT	CASSPQRGTEAFF
NA	TRBV19	NA	TRBJ2-7	TGTGCCAGTAGTGAAGGTTCCTACGAGCAGTACTTC	CASSEGSYEQYF
NA	TRBV4-2	NA	TRBJ1-2	TGTGCCAGCAGCCAAGATAGGCAGGGAGTCTATGGCTACACCTTC	CASSQDRQGVYGYTF
NA	TRBV28	NA	TRBJ2-1	TGTGCCAGCAGTTTTTTTGGGAGACCCTACAATGAGCAGTTCTTC	CASSFFGRPYNEQFF
NA	TRBV10-1	NA	TRBJ2-7	TGCGCCAGCAGTGAGGGTGCCGACTGGAGCTCCTACGAGCAGTACTTC	CASSEGADWSSYEQYF
NA	TRBV5-1	NA	TRBJ2-3	TGCGCCAGCAGCTTACAGGGTGCCGATACGCAGTATTTT	CASSLQGADTQYF
NA	TRBV10-3	NA	TRBJ2-7	TGTGCCATCAGTGAAAGGGACCACGAGCAGTACTTC	CAISERDHEQYF
NA	TRBV18	NA	TRBJ1-6	TGTGCCAGCTCACCTAATCAGGGAAATAATTCACCCCTCCACTTT	CASSPNQGNNSPLHF
TRBD2	TRBV4-2	few	TRBJ2-1	TGTGCCAGCAGCCAAGACCAGACTAGCGGCGACAATGAGCAGTTCTTC	CASSQDQTSGDNEQFF
NA	TRBV7-9	NA	TRBJ2-1	TGTGCCAGCAGCTTAGCCGGGGCTGATCAGTTCTTC	CASSLAGADQFF
NA	TRBV6-4	NA	TRBJ1-6	TGTGCCAGCAGTTGCGGGGGGGGTACACCCCTCCACTTT	CASSCGGGTPLHF
NA	TRBV2	NA	TRBJ1-1	TGTGCCAGCAGTGAAACCGAGACTGAAGCTTTCTTT	CASSETETEAFF
NA	TRBV4-1	NA	TRBJ2-7	TGCGCCAGCAGCCCCCTAAGCCTCCGGACAGTCAACTACGAGCAGTACTTC	CASSPLSLRTVNYEQYF
TRBD1	TRBV3-1/TRBV3-2	NA	TRBJ1-4	TGTGCCAGCGGTATAGGGACAGGGGGCCGAAAACTGTTTTTT	CASGIGTGGRKLFF
NA	TRBV27	NA	TRBJ2-3	TGTGCCAGCAGTTGGACTGTATCTAGCACAGATACGCAGTATTTT	CASSWTVSSTDTQYF
NA	TRBV18	NA	TRBJ2-3	TGTGCCAGCTCACCAAGGGCCGGAAGCACAGATACGCAGTATTTT	CASSPRAGSTDTQYF
NA	TRBV5-1	NA	TRBJ1-1	TGCGCCAGCAGCTTGGTTTATCGGGGGTCGAACACTGAAGCTTTCTTT	CASSLVYRGSNTEAFF
NA	TRBV27	NA	TRBJ1-1	TGTGCCAGCAGTTTGAACAGGGACACTGAAGCTTTCTTT	CASSLNRDTEAFF
NA	TRBV5-6	NA	TRBJ2-3	TGTGCCAGCAGCTCGGGGCTGGGCGCAGATACGCAGTATTTT	CASSSGLGADTQYF
TRBD1	TRBV24-1	NA	TRBJ2-3	TGTGCCACCAGTGGCGGGACAGGGATTACAGATACGCAGTATTTT	CATSGGTGITDTQYF
NA	TRBV28	NA	TRBJ1-1	TGTGCCAGCAGTTTATGGTCCGGGCAGGTCCTCAACACTGAAGCTTTCTTT	CASSLWSGQVLNTEAFF
NA	TRBV7-6	NA	TRBJ1-5	TGTGCCAGCAGCTCACGGCGGAATCAGCCCCAGCATTTT	CASSSRRNQPQHF